Presented here are 17 T cell receptor beta chains from one specimen sequenced in a study of OX40 agonist ivuxolimab in advanced cancers. Generated by immunoSEQ multiplex PCR, the TCRdb table keeps only in-frame clones and is missing some. Here the sample spans under 85,000 clones, about nine tenths being singletons. The input for sequencing was CD4+ or CD8+ T cells sorted from blood, taken in a trial of the OX40 agonist ivuxolimab. These receptors all come from an adult with an advanced solid tumor such as melanoma, head and neck, liver or kidney cancer.

This chain connects TRBV10-2 to TRBJ2-7; D may be TRBD1 (6 bases). Deletions cut 3 bases from V and 3 bases from J, with 15 bases between. The CDR3 spans 15 residues. The V gene's germline CDR1 is WSHSY and CDR2 SAAADI. The CDR3 loop reads CASSDERTAIYEQYF. CDR3 in DNA: TGCGCCAGCAGTGACGAGAGGACAGCGATCTACGAGCAGTACTTC.

This clone was counted a single time. The chain has TRBV6-1 and TRBJ1-4; D is unresolved. Germline V gene data show CDR1 as MNHNS and CDR2 as SASEGT. The CDR3 covers 14 residues. Trimming pared 8 bases from V and 7 bases from J, leaving 17 bases between. This chain's CDR3 is CASSRVHLREKLFF. CDR3 DNA sequence: TGTGCCAGCTCACGGGTCCATCTTCGTGAAAAACTGTTTTTT.

The chain links TRBV7-8 to TRBJ1-4, with D tentatively TRBD1 (6 bases). V dropped 6 bases and J dropped 0 bases, with 8 bases sitting between them. The CDR3 contains 14 residues. Germline CDR1 SGHVS, CDR2 FQNEAQ. Written as DNA, the CDR3 is TGTGCCAGCAGTTACAGGGCAACTAATGAAAAACTGTTTTTT. This sequence encodes CASSYRATNEKLFF.

The chain uses TRBV2 and TRBJ1-2, with D unresolved. This CDR3 spans 13 amino acids. Germline V gives CDR1 SNHLY, CDR2 FYNNEI. Deletions cut 11 bases from V and 4 bases from J, with 17 bases between. The CDR3 sequence is CASSRAGSYGYTF. CDR3 nucleotide sequence: TGTGCCTCGAGTAGGGCTGGAAGCTATGGCTACACCTTC.

This sequence joins TRBV28 and TRBJ2-5; 9 bases fit TRBD1. This CDR3 region has 16 residues. The germline CDR1 and CDR2 sequences are MDHEN and SYDVKM. Germline trimming cut 5 bases from V and 4 bases from J; bases unmatched to any gene: 11. CDR3 amino acids: CASSPPGQGRRETQYF. CDR3 DNA sequence: TGTGCCAGCAGTCCGCCGGGACAGGGAAGAAGAGAGACCCAGTACTTC.

The chain has TRBV5-6 and TRBJ2-1; D is possibly TRBD1 or TRBD2 (6 bases each). The germline V and J ends were trimmed by 8 bases and 9 bases, with 18 bases remaining between them. Germline V gives CDR1 SGHDT, CDR2 YYEEEE. The CDR3 covers 13 residues. CDR3 residues: CARRRGDGPEQFF. CDR3 in DNA: TGTGCCAGGAGAAGGGGGGACGGACCTGAGCAGTTCTTC.

The V call is TRBV27, the J call TRBJ2-5, with 7 bases identical to TRBD1. Germline V lookup: CDR1 MNHEY, CDR2 SMNVEV (reference sequence). The CDR3 is 16 amino acids. J was trimmed by 0 bases and V by 3 bases; bases with no gene match: 7. The CDR3 protein is CASSFSARGNQETQYF. CDR3 in DNA: TGTGCCAGCAGTTTTAGCGCCAGGGGGAACCAAGAGACCCAGTACTTC.

The chain is built from TRBV28 and TRBJ2-3; D gene unclear. Germline V CDR1 and CDR2: MDHEN, SYDVKM. CDR3 size: 13 residues. V shed 3 bases and J shed 5 bases, with 9 bases lying between them. In DNA, the CDR3 is TGTGCCAGCAGTTTGGCGCGTTTAGATACGCAGTATTTT. Protein: CASSLARLDTQYF.

V and J are TRBV6-1 and TRBJ2-2; 10 bases align to TRBD2. Germline loops: CDR1 MNHNS, CDR2 SASEGT. J lost 6 bases, V lost 1 base, and 2 bases had no gene match. There are 15 residues in the CDR3. As DNA, the CDR3 is TGTGCCAGCAGTGAAGTAGCGGGAGGATCCGGGGAGCTGTTTTTT. Encoded protein: CASSEVAGGSGELFF.

The chain joins TRBV21-1 to TRBJ1-1; TRBD1 reflects the table's D call only, with no check against the DNA. TRBV21-1 is reported as a pseudogene. This CDR3 is built from 16 residues. This CDR3 reads CASSSPGTGIDTEAFF. The CDR3, as DNA: TGTGCCAGCAGCAGTCCCGGGACAGGGATTGACACTGAAGCTTTCTTT.

This chain links TRBV4-2 with TRBJ2-1; 10 nucleotides agree with TRBD2. Germline CDR1 is LGHNA and CDR2 is YNFKEQ. The CDR3 extends over 14 amino acids. With 0 bases clipped from V and 15 bases from J, the junction kept 8 bases outside the gene matches. The CDR3 protein is CASSQDDLAGVGFF. CDR3 in DNA: TGTGCCAGCAGCCAAGATGACCTAGCGGGAGTGGGGTTCTTC.

This chain uses TRBV6-6 with TRBJ2-7; no definite D call. V shed 2 bases and J shed 4 bases, with 15 bases lying between them. The CDR3 consists of 15 residues. Germline-derived CDR1 and CDR2 are MNHNY and SVGAGI (reference sequence). The CDR3 sequence is CASSYDPTAGYEQYF. The CDR3, as DNA: TGTGCCAGCAGTTACGATCCAACAGCCGGGTACGAGCAGTACTTC.

The chain combines TRBV5-1 with TRBJ2-2, with a possible D match to TRBD2 (6 bases). CDR1 and CDR2 from the germline V gene are SGHRS and YFSETQ. Trimming stripped 0 bases from V and 5 bases from J, with 11 bases between. The CDR3 runs to 15 residues. CDR3 region: CASSLVRESTGELFF. CDR3 DNA sequence: TGCGCCAGCAGCTTGGTACGGGAGAGTACCGGGGAGCTGTTTTTT.

This sequence joins TRBV7-2 and TRBJ1-1, with TRBD1 as a possible D gene (6 bases). From germline, CDR1 is SGHTA and CDR2 FQGNSA. V lost 7 bases, J lost 4 bases, and 13 bases lay in between. The CDR3 consists of 13 residues. The CDR3 reads CASTWRGSTEAFF. The CDR3 bases are TGTGCCAGCACCTGGAGGGGGTCCACTGAAGCTTTCTTT.

This chain uses TRBV6-1 with TRBJ2-7; 11 bases fit TRBD1. Germline V CDR1 and CDR2: MNHNS, SASEGT. The CDR3 consists of 14 residues. V was pared by 6 bases and J by 2 bases, with 3 bases of the junction left unmatched. The CDR3 sequence: CASSRDRGAYEQYF. The CDR3 DNA is TGTGCCAGCAGCCGGGACAGGGGGGCCTACGAGCAGTACTTC.

J is TRBJ2-7 and V is TRBV6-5, with 8 positions matching TRBD2. Per germline, CDR1 MNHEY and CDR2 SVGAGI. V lost 5 bases and J lost 4; bases outside the gene matches: 7. The CDR3 is 14 residues long. The CDR3 reads CASSVAGPTYEQYF. CDR3 bases: TGTGCCAGCAGTGTAGCGGGGCCGACTTACGAGCAGTACTTC.

The chain joins TRBV6-1 to TRBJ1-2, with D uncertain. CDR3 length equals 11 residues. Trimming shortened V by 9 bases and J by 0 bases, and 5 bases separated the two germline ends. Germline V gene data show CDR1 as MNHNS and CDR2 as SASEGT. The DNA for the CDR3 is TGTGCCAGTCAGGCTAACTATGGCTACACCTTC. Its translation is CASQANYGYTF.